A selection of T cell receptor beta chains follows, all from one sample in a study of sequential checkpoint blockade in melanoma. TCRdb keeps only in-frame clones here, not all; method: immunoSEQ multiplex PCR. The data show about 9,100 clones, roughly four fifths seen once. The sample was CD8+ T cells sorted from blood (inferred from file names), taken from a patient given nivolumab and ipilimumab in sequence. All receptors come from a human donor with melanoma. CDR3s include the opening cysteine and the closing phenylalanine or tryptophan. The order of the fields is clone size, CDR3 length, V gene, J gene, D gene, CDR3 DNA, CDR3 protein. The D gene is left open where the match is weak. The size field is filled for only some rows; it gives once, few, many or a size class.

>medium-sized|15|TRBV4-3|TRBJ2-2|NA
TGCGCCAGCAGCCCAGCGGAACGAAGCACCGGGGAGCTGTTTTTT
CASSPAERSTGELFF
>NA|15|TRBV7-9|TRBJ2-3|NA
TGTGCCAGCACGGGCAGGGGTGTAAGCACAGATACGCAGTATTTT
CASTGRGVSTDTQYF
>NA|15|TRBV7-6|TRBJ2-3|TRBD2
TGTGCCAGCAGCCCTAGCGGATTTCTCACAGATACGCAGTATTTT
CASSPSGFLTDTQYF
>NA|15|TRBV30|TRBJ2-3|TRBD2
TGTGCCCGGTCATGGGTAGCGGGGTTCACAGATACGCAGTATTTT
CARSWVAGFTDTQYF
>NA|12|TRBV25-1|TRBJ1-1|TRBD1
TGTGCCAGCGGCTACAGGGGAACTGAAGCTTTCTTT
CASGYRGTEAFF
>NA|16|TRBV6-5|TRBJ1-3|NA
TGTGCCAGCAGTTACTCCCCGACAGGCTCTGGAAACACCATATATTTT
CASSYSPTGSGNTIYF
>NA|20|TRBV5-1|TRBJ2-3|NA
TGCGCCAGCAGCTTGGGGGCCAGAGTCACCTCGGAACTTCTCACAGATACGCAGTATTTT
CASSLGARVTSELLTDTQYF
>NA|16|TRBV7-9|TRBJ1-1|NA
TGTGCCAGCAGCTCTAATTGGGGGGATCGAGGCACTGAAGCTTTCTTT
CASSSNWGDRGTEAFF
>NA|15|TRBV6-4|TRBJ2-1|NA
TGTGCCAGCAGTGAGGGGGGAGGCCAGGCCAATGAGCAGTTCTTC
CASSEGGGQANEQFF
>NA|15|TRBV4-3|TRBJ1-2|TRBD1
TGCGCCAGCAGCCAAGAGGGACAGGGGCACTATGGCTACACCTTC
CASSQEGQGHYGYTF
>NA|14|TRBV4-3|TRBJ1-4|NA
TGCGCCAGCAGCCCCCCTGGGGGGACCGGAAAACTGTTTTTT
CASSPPGGTGKLFF
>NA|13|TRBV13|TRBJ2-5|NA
TGTGCCAGCAGCTCCGAGGTCCAAGAGACCCAGTACTTC
CASSSEVQETQYF
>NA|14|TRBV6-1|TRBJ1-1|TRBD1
TGTGCCAGCATTCCTGGACAGGGTGTTACTGAAGCTTTCTTT
CASIPGQGVTEAFF
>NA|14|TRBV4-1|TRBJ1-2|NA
TGCGCCAGCAGCCTGAAGGAGGGACTCAGTGGCTACACCTTC
CASSLKEGLSGYTF
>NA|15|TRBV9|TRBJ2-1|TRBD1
TGTGCCAGCAGCGTAGGAGGGGGCCTTCACAATGAGCAGTTCTTC
CASSVGGGLHNEQFF
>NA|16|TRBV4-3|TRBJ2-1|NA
TGCGCCAGCAGCCAAGAGCTACGGGTACCCTACAATGAGCAGTTCTTC
CASSQELRVPYNEQFF
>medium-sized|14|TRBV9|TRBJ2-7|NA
TGTGCCAGCAGCGTAGCTGCGGTTTCCTACGAGCAGTACTTC
CASSVAAVSYEQYF
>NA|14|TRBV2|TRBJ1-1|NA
TGTGCCAGCACGCCCGGGACATCGAACACTGAAGCTTTCTTT
CASTPGTSNTEAFF
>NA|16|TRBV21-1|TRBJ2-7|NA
TGTGCCAGCAGCACAAATAGACGGGAACCTACCTACGAGCAGTACTTC
CASSTNRREPTYEQYF
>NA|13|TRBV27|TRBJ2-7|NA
TGTGCCAGCAGTTTATACCCACAGGGTGAGCAGTACTTC
CASSLYPQGEQYF
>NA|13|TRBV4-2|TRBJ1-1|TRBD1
TGTGCCAGCAGCCAAACACAGGGGACTGAAGCTTTCTTT
CASSQTQGTEAFF
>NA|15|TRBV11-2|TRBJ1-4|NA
TGTGCCAGCAGCCCGGGTTCGTACTACGGGGAAAAACTGTTTTTT
CASSPGSYYGEKLFF
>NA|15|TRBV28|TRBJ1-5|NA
TGTGCCAGCAGTTTATCAGTGGGGGGAAATCAGCCCCAGCATTTT
CASSLSVGGNQPQHF
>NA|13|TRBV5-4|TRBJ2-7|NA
TGTGCCAGCAGCTTGGACTTCACCTACGAGCAGTACTTC
CASSLDFTYEQYF
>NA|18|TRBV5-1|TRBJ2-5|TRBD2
TGCGCCAGCAGCAGTGTGGGACTAGCGGGGGGGAACCAAGAGACCCAGTACTTC
CASSSVGLAGGNQETQYF
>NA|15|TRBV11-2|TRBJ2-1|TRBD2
TGTGCCAGCAGCTTAGAGGCTAGCGGGAGTCTTGAGCAGTTCTTC
CASSLEASGSLEQFF
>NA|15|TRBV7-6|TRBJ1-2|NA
TGTGCCAGCAGCTTCCGGCAGGGATTGAACTATGGCTACACCTTC
CASSFRQGLNYGYTF
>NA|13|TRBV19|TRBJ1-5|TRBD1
TGTGCCAGTAGCCGGACAGGGGCTCAGCCCCAGCATTTT
CASSRTGAQPQHF
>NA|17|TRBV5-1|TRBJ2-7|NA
TGCGCCAGCAGCGGCAGGGGACCGCGAAGGGTTGGTTACGAGCAGTACTTC
CASSGRGPRRVGYEQYF
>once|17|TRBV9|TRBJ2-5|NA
TGTGCCAGCAGCGTAGGCTACTTGGGGCAGTTACAAGAGACCCAGTACTTC
CASSVGYLGQLQETQYF
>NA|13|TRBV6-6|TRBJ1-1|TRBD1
TGTGCCAGCAGGTGGACAGGGGGCACTGAAGCTTTCTTT
CASRWTGGTEAFF
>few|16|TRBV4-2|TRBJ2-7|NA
TGTGCCAGCACCCAAGAGGGAGGGGGATCAATCTACGAGCAGTACTTC
CASTQEGGGSIYEQYF
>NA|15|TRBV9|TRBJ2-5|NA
TGTGCCAGCAGCGTAGGAGCGGAGAGGGGGAGAGAGCAGTACTTC
CASSVGAERGREQYF
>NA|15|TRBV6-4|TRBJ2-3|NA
TGTGCCAGCAGCGAGACAGGAGCTAGCACAGATACGCAGTATTTT
CASSETGASTDTQYF
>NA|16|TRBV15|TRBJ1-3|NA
TGTGCCACCAGCAGAGATTACCAGGCCTCTGGAAACACCATATATTTT
CATSRDYQASGNTIYF
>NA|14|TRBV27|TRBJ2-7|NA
TGTGCCAGCAGTTTTATGGCAGGGTCCTACGAGCAGTACTTC
CASSFMAGSYEQYF
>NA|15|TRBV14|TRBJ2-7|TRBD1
TGTGCCAGCAGCCAAGGAGGGACAGGGATGGACGAGCAGTACTTC
CASSQGGTGMDEQYF
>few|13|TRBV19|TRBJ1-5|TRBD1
TGTGCCAGTAGCGGACAGGGAAGTCAGCCCCAGCATTTT
CASSGQGSQPQHF
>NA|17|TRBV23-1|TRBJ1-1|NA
TGCGCCAGCAGTCAGCCCCCTATTCAGGGGCTGGGGACTGAAGCTTTCTTT
CASSQPPIQGLGTEAFF
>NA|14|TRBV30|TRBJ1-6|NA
TGTGCCTGGAGTGTTCGGCAGGGTCTTTCACCCCTCCACTTT
CAWSVRQGLSPLHF
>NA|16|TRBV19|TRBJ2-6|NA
TGTGCCAGTAGCGACAGGAGAAGCTCTGGGGCCAACGTCCTGACTTTC
CASSDRRSSGANVLTF
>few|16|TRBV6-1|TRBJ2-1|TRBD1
TGTGCCAGCAGTGAAAGACAGGGGGCGACCTACAATGAGCAGTTCTTC
CASSERQGATYNEQFF
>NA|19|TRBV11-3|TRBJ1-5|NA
TGTGCCAGCAGCTTACTACACAGCGGAAGACTGTGTAGCAATCAGCCCCAGCATTTT
CASSLLHSGRLCSNQPQHF
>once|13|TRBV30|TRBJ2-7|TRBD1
TGTGCCTGGACACGGACAGGGGTATACGAGCAGTACTTC
CAWTRTGVYEQYF
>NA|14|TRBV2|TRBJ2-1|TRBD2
TGTGCCAGAGCGGGAGCGGAGGGTTACAATGAGCAGTTCTTC
CARAGAEGYNEQFF
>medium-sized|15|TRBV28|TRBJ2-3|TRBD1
TGTGCCAGCAGTTCTGGACAGGGAGAAACAGATACGCAGTATTTT
CASSSGQGETDTQYF
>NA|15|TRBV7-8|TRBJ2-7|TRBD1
TGTGCCAGCAGCTTACCCGGGACAGGGGAGTACGAGCAGTACTTC
CASSLPGTGEYEQYF
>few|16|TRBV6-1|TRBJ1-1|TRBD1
TGTGCCAGCAGTGATGGGACAGGGGGATGGAACACTGAAGCTTTCTTT
CASSDGTGGWNTEAFF
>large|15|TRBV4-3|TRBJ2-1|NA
TGCGCCAGCAGCCAAGGGGAGGAGGCCTACAATGAGCAGTTCTTC
CASSQGEEAYNEQFF
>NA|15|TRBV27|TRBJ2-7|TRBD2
TGTGCCAGCAGTTTATCGCCCGGGAGGGCTGTCGAGCAGTACTTC
CASSLSPGRAVEQYF
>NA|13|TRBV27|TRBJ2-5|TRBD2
TGTGCCAGCAGCTGGACTAGCGGGGAGACCCAGTACTTC
CASSWTSGETQYF